The T cell receptor beta chain under discussion was sequenced for a study of quantifying T cell responses using KT2 cells (dated by TCRdb to 2016 to 2017). Context from the whole study: RNA was DNase-treated and reverse transcribed with TCR alpha and beta constant-region primers, mostly using SuperScript III. The efficiency of the T4 ligation step under optimum conditions was estimated to be greater than 9.5%. PCR2 was performed as a SYBR Green qPCR and was stopped at a predetermined fluorescence threshold so that over-amplification was avoided. Summary of the overall study and its limitations: The study did not include a side-by-side comparison of this pipeline with other TCR sequencing techniques. At very high KT2 spike-in numbers, detection of KT2 sequences reached saturation. KT2 sequences were detected down to the lowest spike-in tested, about one KT2 cell per 100,000 PBMC. A linear scaling of KT2 alpha and beta sequence counts with input KT2 cell number was observed over several orders of magnitude.

This clonotype was observed many times. Its specific antigen is unknown. No qualities accompany the bases; no much larger clone lies one base away. Library construction relied on UMI-ligation and nested PCR. T4 RNA ligase 1 was used to ligate a single-stranded oligonucleotide containing the Illumina SP2 sequence and a UMI to the 3' end of the cDNA. PCR1 used approximately 4 cycles (98 degrees C 15 s, 69 degrees C 30 s, 72 degrees C 40 s), and the beta primer was an equimolar mix of RC1.1 and RC1.2 that covered TRBC1 and TRBC2. From PCR2 onward, TCR alpha and beta chains were processed separately, and sample indices and Illumina adaptors were added. The UMI comprised 12 random nucleotides, as two hexamers separated by a spacer, placed after an 8-base spacer. Sequencing was done on an Illumina MiSeq using v2 2x251 paired-end chemistry, usually with some twelve samples per run. PhiX DNA at about 4.5-8% was added to each sequencing library to increase diversity. The original pipeline was this. The raw reads were converted into FASTQ with bcl2fastq and then demultiplexed by dual indices with Demultiplexor. V and J genes were assigned by Decombinator through tag matching that permitted a single base-pair mismatch. Collapsinator used UMIs to correct both sequencing errors and frequency errors arising from PCR heterogeneity. Decombinator identifiers were converted to nucleotide sequence by CDR3Translator, the sequences were translated to amino acids, and CDR3 was extracted using C- and N-terminal motifs. A cluster of KT2 sequences sharing one unique molecular identifier was counted as one distinct KT2 TCR. Starting from the raw public reads, TCRdb applied fastp trimming at Q25, assembled clones with MiXCR and retained in-frame beta chains. Every entry covers one CDR3 protein and lists the most common genes and DNA from its rows. What appears here as the V and J calls and clone size reflects TCRdb's work, not the paper's. The sample yields 40,000 to 55,000 distinct CDR3 sequences; roughly 11% were counted once. The biggest ten clones account for around 9.3% of the sample.

V is shortened by 4 bases, J by 1 base, and the region joining them spans 14 bases. CDR1 SGHKS and CDR2 YYEKEE were looked up in the germline V gene (reference sequence). Reading from cysteine to phenylalanine, the CDR3 counts 15 amino acids. The DNA shown is the 45-base CDR3, in frame from base 1. Known numbers of KT2, a T cell clone whose TCR had been sequenced previously, were spiked into unfractionated PBMC to test the sensitivity and accuracy of the pipeline. A range of KT2-to-PBMC ratios was generated by mixing KT2 cells with a fixed number of PBMC. The source of this sequence is a human donor. The sample consisted of PBMCs spiked with cells of the T cell clone KT2. The rearranged chain carries TRBV5-5 and TRBJ2-5; the D segment cannot be called with confidence. The nucleotide sequence reads TGTGCCAGCAGCCCGCCCGAGAGGTCCCAAGAGACCCAGTACTTC. Its amino acids are CASSPPERSQETQYF. Here the CDR3 is joined to the reference TRBV5-5 and TRBJ2-5 genes, and the full variable domain is: DAGVTQSPTHLIKTRGQQVTLRCSPISGHKSVSWYQQVLGQGPQFIFQYYEKEERGRGNFPDRFSARQFPNYSSELNVNALLLGDSALYLCASSPPERSQETQYFGPGTRLLVL.